The entry that follows covers one T cell receptor beta chain sequence. The CDR3 is made up of 17 amino acids. From germline, CDR1 is LNHDA and CDR2 SQIVND (reference sequence). Unmatched junction bases numbered 8, after V lost 4 bases and J lost 2 bases. The sample is drawn from a study of human thymus T cells. Repertoires were generated with immunoSEQ multiplex PCR, while TCRdb's copy carries only in-frame clones and drops some. Of 70,000 to 75,000 clones in the sample, 85% to 95% are singletons; the top ten hold 0.03% to 0.035%. The thymus was resected at corrective cardiac surgery. The specimen was thymus tissue. The sequence was collected from a girl less than two years old with a congenital heart defect but otherwise immunologically healthy. The rearrangement joins TRBV19 to TRBJ2-6; 7 nucleotides agree with TRBD1. The CDR3 loop is CASSRRQGHTGANVLTF. CDR3 DNA: TGTGCCAGTAGTAGAAGACAGGGACACACTGGGGCCAACGTCCTGACTTTC.